These 20 T cell receptor beta chains were sequenced from one sample in a study of response to subunit inactivated influenza vaccine. TCRdb called the RT-PCR reads again in MiXCR, with one record for every CDR3 protein. The sample carries almost 600,000 distinct CDR3 sequences, about 15% recorded once. Sequenced here: PBMCs from blood, sampled 11 to 12 days after vaccination. All receptors derive from a man aged 45-65 years who received an inactivated influenza vaccine.

This clonotype has more than one count but fewer than ten. CDR3 loop: CASSLLTGGAQYF. The CDR3 DNA reads as TGTGCCAGCAGCTTACTGACCGGGGGGGCCCAGTACTTC. The chain carries TRBV7-3 and TRBJ2-5; 8 bases align to TRBD2. Per germline, CDR1 SGHTA and CDR2 FQGTGA. V was pared by 2 bases and J by 9 bases, with 5 bases of the junction left unmatched. The CDR3 loop spans 13 amino acids.

V usage is TRBV6-1 and J usage is TRBJ1-2; no firm D call. Germline V CDR1 and CDR2: MNHNS, SASEGT. CDR3 size: 13 residues. V lost 5 bases, J lost 4 bases, and 11 bases lay in between. The CDR3: CASSPGKVYGYTF. The CDR3 coding sequence is TGTGCCAGCAGTCCTGGAAAAGTCTATGGCTACACCTTC.

The J gene is TRBJ2-7, the V gene TRBV11-2; D may be TRBD2 (6 bases). V lost 2 bases, J lost 3 bases, and 11 bases lay in between. CDR1 and CDR2 (germline): SGHAT, FQNNGV. The CDR3 extends over 14 amino acids. This CDR3 is CASSLIRGNYEQYF. Here the CDR3 DNA reads TGTGCCAGCAGCTTAATACGGGGGAACTACGAGCAGTACTTC.

This clonotype has just a few counts. This rearrangement joins TRBV3-1 to TRBJ2-5; no clear D. The germline V and J ends were trimmed by 4 bases and 5 bases, with 11 bases remaining between them. CDR1 and CDR2 (germline): LGHDT, YNNKEL (reference sequence). The CDR3 spans 13 residues. CDR3 region: CASSPYSTETQYF. CDR3 nucleotide sequence: TGTGCCAGCAGCCCTTATAGTACGGAGACCCAGTACTTC.

This clonotype was observed a handful of times. J is TRBJ2-2 and V is TRBV5-1; perhaps TRBD1 as D (6 bases). The CDR3 consists of 14 residues. V was pared by 1 base and J by 5 bases, with 9 bases between. Germline-derived CDR1 and CDR2 are SGHRS and YFSETQ. The chain's CDR3 is CASSLTQGTGELFF. The CDR3 region has the DNA TGCGCCAGCAGCTTGACACAGGGAACCGGGGAGCTGTTTTTT.

This clonotype was seen repeatedly, ten times or more. V is TRBV12-3 or TRBV12-4 and J is TRBJ2-5; 9 bases agree with TRBD1. The CDR3 consists of 14 residues. V lost 3 bases, J lost 9 bases, and 8 bases stayed unmatched. The CDR3: CASSFPGQGIPQYF. CDR3 coding DNA: TGTGCCAGCAGTTTCCCGGGACAGGGAATTCCCCAGTACTTC.

In its sample, this clonotype was seen a few times. The chain employs TRBV20-1 and TRBJ2-3, with D uncertain. V lost 3 bases to trimming and J lost 0 bases, with 13 bases between them. The CDR3 runs 15 residues. Germline V gene sequence: CDR1 DFQATT, CDR2 SNEGSKA (reference sequence). The CDR3 here is CSARALGFSTDTQYF. CDR3 nucleotide sequence: TGCAGTGCTAGGGCTCTCGGGTTTAGCACAGATACGCAGTATTTT.

There are a few counts of this clonotype. The CDR3, as DNA: TGTGCCAGCAGTAGTGGCGGGACAGGGGGATACCTCTTGGGCTACACCTTC. Amino acids: CASSSGGTGGYLLGYTF. This chain joins TRBV28 and TRBJ1-2, with 11 bases that match TRBD1. This CDR3 has 17 amino acids. Germline CDR1 and CDR2: MDHEN and SYDVKM. The V gene end was trimmed by 5 bases and the J gene end by 8 bases; junction bases not matched to a gene: 16.

This clonotype has a handful of counts. The chain joins TRBV5-1 to TRBJ2-5, with D unclear. This CDR3 has 13 residues. Germline lookup yields CDR1 SGHRS and CDR2 YFSETQ. V was pared by 5 bases and J by 4 bases, with 12 bases between. The CDR3 reads CASRVYRGETQYF. CDR3 nucleotides: TGCGCCAGCAGGGTTTATCGAGGAGAGACCCAGTACTTC. The full variable domain, rest sourced from reference TRBV5-1 and TRBJ2-5, is KAGVTQTPRYLIKTRGQQVTLSCSPISGHRSVSWYQQTPGQGLQFLFEYFSETQRNKGNFPGRFSGRQFSNSRSEMNVSTLELGDSALYLCASRVYRGETQYFGPGTRLLVL.

There are a few counts of this clonotype. This rearrangement joins TRBV7-2 to TRBJ1-1; D uncertain. Trimming took 4 bases from V and 0 from J, leaving 9 bases between them. CDR1 is SGHTA and CDR2 is FQGNSA in the germline V gene. This CDR3 is 14 amino acids long. CDR3 in DNA: TGTGCCAGCAGCTCCGGGCGGCTGAACACTGAAGCTTTCTTT. Translating it yields CASSSGRLNTEAFF.

This chain links TRBV20-1 with TRBJ2-1, with D perhaps assigned TRBD1 or TRBD2 (5 bases each). CDR1 and CDR2 from the germline V gene are DFQATT and SNEGSKA (reference sequence). V was pared by 3 bases and J by 12 bases, with 12 bases between. This CDR3 has 11 amino acids. CDR3 sequence (DNA): TGCAGTGCTAGTGGGGGATTTTCGCAGTTCTTC. This sequence encodes CSASGGFSQFF.

This clonotype has only a few counts. The rearrangement uses TRBV2 and TRBJ2-1, with D unclear. The CDR3 contains 14 residues. Germline CDR1 SNHLY, CDR2 FYNNEI. Between the trimmed V and J ends, which lost 2 bases and 2 bases, there was a span of 7 bases. The CDR3 protein is CASSEFSTYNEQFF. The CDR3 DNA is TGTGCCAGCAGTGAATTTTCTACCTACAATGAGCAGTTCTTC.

This clonotype has just a few counts. The chain uses TRBV4-1 and TRBJ2-3; D might be TRBD2 (5 bases). Per the germline V gene, CDR1 is MGHRA and CDR2 is YSYEKL. The V end was cut by 4 bases, the J end by 2 bases, with 16 bases between. The CDR3 extends over 16 amino acids. The CDR3 DNA follows: TGCGCCAGCAGCCTCACCTCCGGGAAGGCCACAGATACGCAGTATTTT. Translation: CASSLTSGKATDTQYF.

The rearrangement joins TRBV7-2 to TRBJ2-7; either TRBD1 or TRBD2 may supply D (5 bases each). This CDR3 comprises 17 residues. Germline V gene data show CDR1 as SGHTA and CDR2 as FQGNSA. The ends were cut back, 0 bases at V and 0 bases at J, with 15 bases in the middle. The chain's CDR3 is CASSLAATAGTSYEQYF. The CDR3 nucleotides are TGTGCCAGCAGCTTAGCGGCAACGGCAGGGACCTCCTACGAGCAGTACTTC.

This rearrangement joins TRBV18 to TRBJ2-7, with D perhaps matching TRBD1 or TRBD2 (6 bases each). CDR1 and CDR2 from the germline V gene are KGHSH and LQKENI. The length of the CDR3 is 14 residues. Trimming took 3 bases from V and 3 from J, leaving 12 bases between them. The CDR3 spells CASSPAGHLYEQYF. In nucleotides, the CDR3 is TGTGCCAGCTCACCCGCGGGACACCTCTACGAGCAGTACTTC.

Here the CDR3 reads CSAPTGTGSNEQFF. CDR3 DNA: TGCAGTGCTCCGACCGGGACAGGGAGTAATGAGCAGTTCTTC. V usage is TRBV20-1 and J usage is TRBJ2-1, with 9 bases that match TRBD1. Germline CDR1 reads DFQATT; CDR2 reads SNEGSKA (reference sequence). The CDR3 is made up of 14 amino acids. Trimming cost V 5 bases and J 7 bases; bases outside gene matches: 9.

V and J are TRBV19 and TRBJ2-1; 10 bases are shared with TRBD1. Trimming took 5 bases from V and 9 from J; bases not matched to a gene: 10. Germline CDR1 reads LNHDA; CDR2 reads SQIVND (reference sequence). CDR3 length: 15 residues. The CDR3 region has the DNA TGTGCCAGTAGTTACCGTGGGGGGACAGGGGTTGAGCAGTTCTTC. Amino acids: CASSYRGGTGVEQFF.

In this sample, this clonotype turned up many times. V gene TRBV10-2 combines with J gene TRBJ1-5; D possibly corresponds to TRBD1 (6 bases). V shed 0 bases and J shed 3 bases, with 15 bases lying between them. Germline CDR1 and CDR2: WSHSY and SAAADI. The CDR3 is made up of 17 amino acids. CDR3 region: CASSESLVGGSNQPQHF. The CDR3 coding sequence is TGCGCCAGCAGTGAGTCCTTGGTAGGGGGGTCCAATCAGCCCCAGCATTTT.

This clonotype showed up many times. This sequence joins TRBV7-9 and TRBJ2-7; D remains ambiguous. Germline lookup yields CDR1 SEHNR and CDR2 FQNEAQ (reference sequence). The length of the CDR3 is 13 residues. Trimming shortened V by 2 bases and J by 4 bases, and 9 bases separated the two germline ends. CDR3 in DNA: TGTGCCAGCAGCTTAATAGCAGCGTACGAGCAGTACTTC. Translating it yields CASSLIAAYEQYF.

This clonotype has a single count. V usage is TRBV10-3 and J usage is TRBJ2-1; no definite D call. V lost 5 bases, J lost 3 bases, and 5 bases lay in between. Per germline, CDR1 ENHRY and CDR2 SYGVKD. This CDR3 is built from 12 residues. The CDR3 coding sequence is TGTGCCATCAGTAAAAGCTACAATGAGCAGTTCTTC. This gives the protein CAISKSYNEQFF.